The 4 T cell receptor beta chains given below trace back to one sample, sequenced in a study of cytomegalovirus exposure and HLA in healthy donors. The PCR had 60 Vbeta and 13 Jbeta primers. Method: immunoSEQ multiplex PCR; TCRdb's copy keeps in-frame clones and lacks some. The sample records about 130,000 clones, about four fifths being singletons. The sequencing input was PBMCs. The receptor source for this set is a man aged 25 to 40 in good health and CMV-seronegative.

This rearrangement joins TRBV5-1 to TRBJ2-3; TRBD2 matches at 15 bases. Germline assignment: CDR1 SGHRS and CDR2 YFSETQ. The CDR3 covers 19 residues. The V segment lost 4 bases and the J segment 2 bases; nucleotides outside the gene matches: 11. The CDR3 protein is CASSIRPGTSGGLTDTQYF. CDR3 nucleotide sequence: TGCGCCAGCAGCATACGTCCCGGGACTAGCGGGGGGCTCACAGATACGCAGTATTTT. The full variable domain, in which reference TRBV5-1 and TRBJ2-3 provide the parts outside the CDR3, is KAGVTQTPRYLIKTRGQQVTLSCSPISGHRSVSWYQQTPGQGLQFLFEYFSETQRNKGNFPGRFSGRQFSNSRSEMNVSTLELGDSALYLCASSIRPGTSGGLTDTQYFGPGTRLTVL.

V gene TRBV7-9 combines with J gene TRBJ2-3, with D possibly matching TRBD2 (6 bases). Trimming shortened V by 5 bases and J by 0 bases, and 9 bases separated the two germline ends. This CDR3 is built from 14 residues. Per germline, CDR1 SEHNR and CDR2 FQNEAQ (reference sequence). Here the CDR3 reads CASSLGLSTDTQYF. The CDR3 DNA sequence: TGTGCCAGCAGCCTGGGACTTAGCACAGATACGCAGTATTTT.

This clone is a singleton in its sample. The V call is TRBV19, the J call TRBJ1-5, with a weak D call TRBD1 (6 bases). Looked up from germline, CDR1 is LNHDA and CDR2 is SQIVND (reference sequence). CDR3 length equals 15 residues. V was shortened by 6 bases and J by 7 bases, with 19 bases between the two germline ends. The CDR3 nucleotides read TGTGCCAGTAGAGAATCAGGGGACATAGGGCAGCCCCAGCATTTT. This translates into CASRESGDIGQPQHF.

This chain connects TRBV6-5 to TRBJ2-3, with 10 bases lining up with TRBD2. The germline CDR1 and CDR2 sequences are MNHEY and SVGAGI. Unmatched junction bases numbered 8, after V lost 5 bases and J lost 6 bases. CDR3 length: 15 residues. The CDR3: CASSGWTSGLDTQYF. In nucleotides, the CDR3 is TGTGCCAGCAGTGGCTGGACTAGCGGCCTGGATACGCAGTATTTT.